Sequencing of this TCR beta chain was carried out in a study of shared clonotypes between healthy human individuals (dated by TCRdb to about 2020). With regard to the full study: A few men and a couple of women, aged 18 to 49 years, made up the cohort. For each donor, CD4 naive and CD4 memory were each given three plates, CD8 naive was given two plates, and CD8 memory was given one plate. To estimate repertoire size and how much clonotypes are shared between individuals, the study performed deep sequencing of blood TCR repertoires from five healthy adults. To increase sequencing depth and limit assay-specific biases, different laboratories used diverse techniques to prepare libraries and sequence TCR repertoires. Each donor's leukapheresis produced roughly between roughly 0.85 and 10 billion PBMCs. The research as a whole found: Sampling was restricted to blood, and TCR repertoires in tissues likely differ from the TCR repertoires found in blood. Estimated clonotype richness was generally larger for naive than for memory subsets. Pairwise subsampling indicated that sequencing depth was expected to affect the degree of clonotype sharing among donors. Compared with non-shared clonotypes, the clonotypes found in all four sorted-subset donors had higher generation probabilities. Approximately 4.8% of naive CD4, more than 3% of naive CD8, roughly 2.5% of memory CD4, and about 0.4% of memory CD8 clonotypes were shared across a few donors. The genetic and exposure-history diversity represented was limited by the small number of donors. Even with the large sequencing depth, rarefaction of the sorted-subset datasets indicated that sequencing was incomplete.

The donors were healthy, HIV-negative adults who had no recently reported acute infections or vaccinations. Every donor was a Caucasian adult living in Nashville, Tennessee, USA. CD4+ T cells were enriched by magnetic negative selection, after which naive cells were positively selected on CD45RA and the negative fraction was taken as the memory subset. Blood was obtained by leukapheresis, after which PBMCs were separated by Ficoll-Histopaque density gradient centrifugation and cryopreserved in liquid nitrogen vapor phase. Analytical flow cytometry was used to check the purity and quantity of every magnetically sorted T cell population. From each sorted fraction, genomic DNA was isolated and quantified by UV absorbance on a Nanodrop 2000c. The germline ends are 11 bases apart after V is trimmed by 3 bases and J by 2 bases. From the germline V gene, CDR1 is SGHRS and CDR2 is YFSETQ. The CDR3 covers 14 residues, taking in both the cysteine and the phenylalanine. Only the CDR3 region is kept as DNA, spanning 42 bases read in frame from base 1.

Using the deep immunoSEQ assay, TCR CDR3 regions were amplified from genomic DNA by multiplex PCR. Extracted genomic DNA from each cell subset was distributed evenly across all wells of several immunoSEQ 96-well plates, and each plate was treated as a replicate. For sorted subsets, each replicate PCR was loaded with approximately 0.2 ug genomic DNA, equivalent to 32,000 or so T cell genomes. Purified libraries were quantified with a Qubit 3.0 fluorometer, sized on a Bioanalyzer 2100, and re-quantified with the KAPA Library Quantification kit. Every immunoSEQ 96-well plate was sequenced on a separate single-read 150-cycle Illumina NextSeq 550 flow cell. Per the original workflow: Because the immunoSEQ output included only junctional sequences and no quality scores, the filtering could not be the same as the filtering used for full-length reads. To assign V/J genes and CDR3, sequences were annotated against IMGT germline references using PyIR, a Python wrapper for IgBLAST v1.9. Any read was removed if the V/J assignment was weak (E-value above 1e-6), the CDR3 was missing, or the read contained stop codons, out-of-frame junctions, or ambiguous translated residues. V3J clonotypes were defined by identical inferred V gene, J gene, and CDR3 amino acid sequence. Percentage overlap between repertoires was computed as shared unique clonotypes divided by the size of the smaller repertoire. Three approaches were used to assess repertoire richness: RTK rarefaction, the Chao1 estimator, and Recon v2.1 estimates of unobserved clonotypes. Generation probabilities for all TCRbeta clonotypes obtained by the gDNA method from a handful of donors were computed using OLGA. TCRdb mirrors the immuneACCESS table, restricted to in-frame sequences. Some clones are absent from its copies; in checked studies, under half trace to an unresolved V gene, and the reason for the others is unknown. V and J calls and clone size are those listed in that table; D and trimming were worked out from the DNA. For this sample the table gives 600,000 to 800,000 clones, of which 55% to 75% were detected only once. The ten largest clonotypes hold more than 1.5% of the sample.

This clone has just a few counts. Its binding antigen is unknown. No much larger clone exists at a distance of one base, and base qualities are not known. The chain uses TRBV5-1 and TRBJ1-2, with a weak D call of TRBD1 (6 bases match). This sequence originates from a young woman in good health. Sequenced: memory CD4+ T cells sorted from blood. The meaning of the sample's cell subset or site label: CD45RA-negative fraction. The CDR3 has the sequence CASSWAGENYGYTF. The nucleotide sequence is TGCGCCAGCAGCTGGGCAGGGGAAAACTATGGCTACACCTTC.